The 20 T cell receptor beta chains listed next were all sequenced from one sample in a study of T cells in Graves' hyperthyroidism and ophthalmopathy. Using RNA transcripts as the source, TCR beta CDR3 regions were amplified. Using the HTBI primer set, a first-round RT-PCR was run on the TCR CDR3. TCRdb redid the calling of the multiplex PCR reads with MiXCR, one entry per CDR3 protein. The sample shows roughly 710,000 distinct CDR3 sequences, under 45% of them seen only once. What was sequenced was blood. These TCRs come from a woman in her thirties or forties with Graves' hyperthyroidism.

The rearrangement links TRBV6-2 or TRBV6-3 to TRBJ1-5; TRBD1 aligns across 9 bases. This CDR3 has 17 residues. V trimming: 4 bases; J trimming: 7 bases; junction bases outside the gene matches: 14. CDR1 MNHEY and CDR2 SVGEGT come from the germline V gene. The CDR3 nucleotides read TGTGCCAGCAGTTCTCGAGGGGACAGGGTTTGGGGACAGCCCCAGCATTTT. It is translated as CASSSRGDRVWGQPQHF.

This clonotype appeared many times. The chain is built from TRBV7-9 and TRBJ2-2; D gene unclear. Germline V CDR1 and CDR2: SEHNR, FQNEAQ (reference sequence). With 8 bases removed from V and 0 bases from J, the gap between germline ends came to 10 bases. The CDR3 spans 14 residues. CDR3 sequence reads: CASLLPTNTGELFF. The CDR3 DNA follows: TGTGCCAGCCTCCTACCCACGAACACCGGGGAGCTGTTTTTT.

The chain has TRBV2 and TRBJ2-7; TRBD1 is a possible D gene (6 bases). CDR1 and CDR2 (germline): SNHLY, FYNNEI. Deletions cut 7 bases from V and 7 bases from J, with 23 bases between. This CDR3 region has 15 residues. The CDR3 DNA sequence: TGTGCCAGCACTAAACAGGGTTCGACCTACGAAGAGCAGTACTTC. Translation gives CASTKQGSTYEEQYF.

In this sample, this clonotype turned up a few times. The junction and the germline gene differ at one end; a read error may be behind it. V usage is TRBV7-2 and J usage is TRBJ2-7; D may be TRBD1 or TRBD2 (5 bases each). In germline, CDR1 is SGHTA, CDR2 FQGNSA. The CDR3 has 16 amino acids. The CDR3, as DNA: TGCGCCAGCAGCCCTAGGCTAGTCGAGGGGTCCTACGAGCAGTACTTC. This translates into CASSPRLVEGSYEQYF.

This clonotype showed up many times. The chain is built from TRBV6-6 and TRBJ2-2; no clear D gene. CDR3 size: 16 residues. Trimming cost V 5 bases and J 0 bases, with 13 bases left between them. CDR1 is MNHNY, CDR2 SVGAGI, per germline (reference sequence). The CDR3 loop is CASSPLRQANTGELFF. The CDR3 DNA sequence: TGTGCCAGCAGTCCTTTGCGGCAGGCGAACACCGGGGAGCTGTTTTTT.

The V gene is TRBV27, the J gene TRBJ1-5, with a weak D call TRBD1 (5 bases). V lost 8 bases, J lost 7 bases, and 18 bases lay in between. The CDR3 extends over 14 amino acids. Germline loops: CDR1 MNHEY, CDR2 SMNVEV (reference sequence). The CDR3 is CASRDSHFGQPQHF. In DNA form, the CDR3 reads TGTGCCAGCCGGGACTCACATTTCGGGCAGCCCCAGCATTTT.

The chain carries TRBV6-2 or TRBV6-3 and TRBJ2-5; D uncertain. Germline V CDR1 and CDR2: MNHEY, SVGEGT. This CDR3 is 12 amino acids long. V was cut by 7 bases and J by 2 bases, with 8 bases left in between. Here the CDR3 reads CASKPIQETQYF. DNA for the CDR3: TGTGCCAGCAAGCCTATACAAGAGACCCAGTACTTC.

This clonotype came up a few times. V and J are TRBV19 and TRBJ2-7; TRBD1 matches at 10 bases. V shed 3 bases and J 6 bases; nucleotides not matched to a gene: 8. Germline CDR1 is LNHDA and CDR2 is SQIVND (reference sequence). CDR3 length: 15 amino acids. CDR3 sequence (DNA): TGTGCCAGTAGTATCGGGACAGGGGTTGGTGGCGAGCAGTACTTC. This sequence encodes CASSIGTGVGGEQYF. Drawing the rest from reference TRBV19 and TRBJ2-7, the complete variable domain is DGGITQSPKYLFRKEGQNVTLSCEQNLNHDAMYWYRQDPGQGLRLIYYSQIVNDFQKGDIAEGYSVSREKKESFPLTVTSAQKNPTAFYLCASSIGTGVGGEQYFGPGTRLTVT.

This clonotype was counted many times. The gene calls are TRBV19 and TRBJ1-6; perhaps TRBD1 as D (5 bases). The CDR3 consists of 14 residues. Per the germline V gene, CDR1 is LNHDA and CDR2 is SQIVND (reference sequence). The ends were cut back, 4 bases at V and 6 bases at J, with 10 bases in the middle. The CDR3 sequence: CASSNAGGNSPLHF. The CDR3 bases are TGTGCCAGTAGTAATGCGGGGGGTAATTCACCCCTCCACTTT.

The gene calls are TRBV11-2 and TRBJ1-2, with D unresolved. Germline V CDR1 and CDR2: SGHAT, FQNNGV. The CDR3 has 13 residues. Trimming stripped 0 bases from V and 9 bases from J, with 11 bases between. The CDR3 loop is CASSLEQSGSYTF. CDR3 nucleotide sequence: TGTGCCAGCAGCTTAGAGCAGTCAGGAAGCTACACCTTC.

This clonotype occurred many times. Here the CDR3 DNA reads TGCAGTGCTAGAGATTCAGGGGGCGTACAGCCCCAGCATTTT. It is translated as CSARDSGGVQPQHF. This chain uses TRBV20-1 with TRBJ1-5, with 8 bases matching TRBD1. The CDR3 is 14 amino acids. Germline loops: CDR1 DFQATT, CDR2 SNEGSKA (reference sequence). Germline trimming cut 0 bases from V and 7 bases from J; bases unmatched to any gene: 5.

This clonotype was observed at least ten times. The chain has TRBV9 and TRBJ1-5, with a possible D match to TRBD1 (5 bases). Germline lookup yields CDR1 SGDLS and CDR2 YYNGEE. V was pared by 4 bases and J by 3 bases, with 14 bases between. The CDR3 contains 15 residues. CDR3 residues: CASSPNGTPNQPQHF. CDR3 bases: TGTGCCAGCAGCCCCAACGGGACGCCCAATCAGCCCCAGCATTTT.

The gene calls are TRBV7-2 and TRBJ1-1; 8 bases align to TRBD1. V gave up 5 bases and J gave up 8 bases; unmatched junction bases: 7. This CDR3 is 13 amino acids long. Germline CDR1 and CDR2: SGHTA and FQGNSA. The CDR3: CASSLYRGREAFF. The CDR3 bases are TGTGCCAGCAGCCTATACAGGGGGAGGGAAGCTTTCTTT.

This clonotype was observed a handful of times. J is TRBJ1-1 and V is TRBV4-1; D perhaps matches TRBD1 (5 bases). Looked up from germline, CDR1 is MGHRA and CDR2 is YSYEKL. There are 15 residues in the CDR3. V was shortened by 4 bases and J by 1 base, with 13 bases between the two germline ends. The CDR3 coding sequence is TGCGCCAGCAGCCGGATGGACACCCCGAACACTGAAGCTTTCTTT. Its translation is CASSRMDTPNTEAFF.

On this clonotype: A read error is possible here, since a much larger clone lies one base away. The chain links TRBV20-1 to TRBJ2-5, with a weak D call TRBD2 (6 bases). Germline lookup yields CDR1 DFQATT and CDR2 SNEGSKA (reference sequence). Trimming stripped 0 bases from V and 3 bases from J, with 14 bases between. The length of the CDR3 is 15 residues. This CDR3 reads CSARDPGGTKETQYF. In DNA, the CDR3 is TGCAGTGCTAGAGATCCCGGGGGAACGAAAGAGACCCAGTACTTC.

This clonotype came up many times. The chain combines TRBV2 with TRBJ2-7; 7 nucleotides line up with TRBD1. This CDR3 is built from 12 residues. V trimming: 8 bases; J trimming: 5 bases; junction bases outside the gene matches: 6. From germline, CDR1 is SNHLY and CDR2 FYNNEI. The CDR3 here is CASDRELHEQYF. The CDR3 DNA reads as TGTGCCAGCGACAGGGAGCTCCACGAGCAGTACTTC.

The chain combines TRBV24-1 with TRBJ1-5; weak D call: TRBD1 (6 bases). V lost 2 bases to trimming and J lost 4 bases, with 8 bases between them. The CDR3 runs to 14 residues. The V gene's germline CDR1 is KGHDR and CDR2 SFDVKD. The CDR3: CATSDSGTNQPQHF. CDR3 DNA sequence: TGTGCCACCAGTGATTCCGGGACAAATCAGCCCCAGCATTTT.

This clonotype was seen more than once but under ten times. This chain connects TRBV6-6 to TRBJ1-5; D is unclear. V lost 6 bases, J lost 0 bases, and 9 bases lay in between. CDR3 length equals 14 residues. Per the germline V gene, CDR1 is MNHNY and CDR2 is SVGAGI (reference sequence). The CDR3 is CASRNVDSNQPQHF. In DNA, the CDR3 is TGTGCCAGCAGAAATGTCGATAGCAATCAGCCCCAGCATTTT.

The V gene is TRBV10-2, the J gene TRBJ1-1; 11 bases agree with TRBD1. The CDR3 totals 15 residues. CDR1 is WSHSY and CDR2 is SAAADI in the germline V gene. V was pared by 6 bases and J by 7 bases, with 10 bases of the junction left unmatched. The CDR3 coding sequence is TGCGCCAGCAGGGACGGGACAGGGGGATTTAATGAAGCTTTCTTT. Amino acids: CASRDGTGGFNEAFF.

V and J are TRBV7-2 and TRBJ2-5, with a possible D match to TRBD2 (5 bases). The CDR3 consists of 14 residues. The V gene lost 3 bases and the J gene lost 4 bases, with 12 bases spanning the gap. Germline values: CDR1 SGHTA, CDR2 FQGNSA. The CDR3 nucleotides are TGTGCCAGCAGCTTTCGGACTCGACGAGAGACCCAGTACTTC. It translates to CASSFRTRRETQYF.